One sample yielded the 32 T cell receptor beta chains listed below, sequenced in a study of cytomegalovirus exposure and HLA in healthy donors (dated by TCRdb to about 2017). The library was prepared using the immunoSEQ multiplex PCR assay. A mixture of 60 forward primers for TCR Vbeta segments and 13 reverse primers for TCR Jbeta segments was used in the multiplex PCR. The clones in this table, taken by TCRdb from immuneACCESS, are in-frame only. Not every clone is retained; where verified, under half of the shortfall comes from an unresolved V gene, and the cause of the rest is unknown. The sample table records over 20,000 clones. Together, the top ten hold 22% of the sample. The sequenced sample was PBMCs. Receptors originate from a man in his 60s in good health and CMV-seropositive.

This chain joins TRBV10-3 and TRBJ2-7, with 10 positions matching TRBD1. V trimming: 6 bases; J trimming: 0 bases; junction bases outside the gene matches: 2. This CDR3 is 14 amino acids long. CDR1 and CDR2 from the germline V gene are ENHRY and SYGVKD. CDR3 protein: CAIRDRGSSYEQYF. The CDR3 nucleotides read TGTGCCATCAGGGACAGGGGGAGCTCCTACGAGCAGTACTTC.

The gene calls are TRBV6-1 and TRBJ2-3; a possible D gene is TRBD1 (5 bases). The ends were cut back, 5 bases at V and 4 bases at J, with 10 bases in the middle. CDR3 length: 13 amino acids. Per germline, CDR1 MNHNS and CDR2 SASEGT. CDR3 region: CASSLAGPDTQYF. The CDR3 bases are TGTGCCAGCAGTTTAGCAGGGCCAGATACGCAGTATTTT.

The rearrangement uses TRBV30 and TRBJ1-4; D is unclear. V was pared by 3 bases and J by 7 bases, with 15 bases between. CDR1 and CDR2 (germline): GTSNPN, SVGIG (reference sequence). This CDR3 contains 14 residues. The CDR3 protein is CAWRRGSWGEKLFF. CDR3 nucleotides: TGTGCCTGGAGGCGGGGTTCTTGGGGTGAAAAACTGTTTTTT.

CDR3 nucleotides: TGTGCCAGCGGGACAGGGGGAGCTTTCTTT. It translates to CASGTGGAFF. The chain employs TRBV6-6 and TRBJ1-1, with 11 positions matching TRBD1. The V and J ends lost 8 bases and 10 bases, in that order; junction bases with no gene match: 0. Germline V gene lookup returns CDR1 MNHNY and CDR2 SVGAGI (reference sequence). CDR3 size: 10 residues.

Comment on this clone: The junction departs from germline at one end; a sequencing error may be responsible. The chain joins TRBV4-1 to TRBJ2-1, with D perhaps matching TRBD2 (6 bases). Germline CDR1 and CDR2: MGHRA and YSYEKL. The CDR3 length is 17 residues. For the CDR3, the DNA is TGCGCCAGCAGCCAATCTCCGACTAGTCTCTCCGACAATGAGCAGTTCTTC. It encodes CASSQSPTSLSDNEQFF.

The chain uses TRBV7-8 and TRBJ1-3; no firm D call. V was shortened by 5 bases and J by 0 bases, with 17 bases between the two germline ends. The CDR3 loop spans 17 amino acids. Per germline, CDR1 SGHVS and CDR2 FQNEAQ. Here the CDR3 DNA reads TGTGCCAGCAGCGTCGCTTTAGTGGGGAGCTCTGGAAACACCATATATTTT. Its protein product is CASSVALVGSSGNTIYF.

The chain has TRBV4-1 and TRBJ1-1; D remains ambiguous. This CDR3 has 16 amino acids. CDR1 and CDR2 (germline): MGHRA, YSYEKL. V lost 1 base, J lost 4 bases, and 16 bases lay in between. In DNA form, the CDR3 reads TGCGCCAGCAGCCAAGGGTACCCCCCTTGGAGCACTGAAGCTTTCTTT. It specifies CASSQGYPPWSTEAFF.

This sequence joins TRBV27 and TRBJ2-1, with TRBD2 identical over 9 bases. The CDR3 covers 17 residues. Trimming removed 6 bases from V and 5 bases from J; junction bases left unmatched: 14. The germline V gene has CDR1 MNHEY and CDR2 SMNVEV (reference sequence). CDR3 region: CASSFKGQRLADNEQFF. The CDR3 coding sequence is TGTGCCAGCAGCTTCAAGGGCCAAAGACTAGCGGACAATGAGCAGTTCTTC.

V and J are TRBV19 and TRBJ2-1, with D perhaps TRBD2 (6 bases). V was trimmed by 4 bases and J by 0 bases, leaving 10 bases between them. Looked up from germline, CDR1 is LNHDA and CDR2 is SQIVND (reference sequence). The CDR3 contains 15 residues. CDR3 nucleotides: TGTGCCAGTAGTAGTGGGGGGAGCTCCTACAATGAGCAGTTCTTC. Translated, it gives CASSSGGSSYNEQFF.

The CDR3 loop reads CASSQETSGVSYEQYF. The CDR3 DNA reads as TGTGCCAGCAGCCAAGAAACTAGCGGAGTCTCCTACGAGCAGTACTTC. The chain recombines TRBV4-2 with TRBJ2-7; 8 positions agree with TRBD2. CDR3 length: 16 residues. The trim removed 0 bases at V and 0 bases at J, leaving 4 bases unmatched. CDR1 is LGHNA, CDR2 YNFKEQ, per germline.

The CDR3 nucleotides are TGTGCCAGCTCACCAACGACAGGGAGAGAGACCCAGTACTTC. This codes for CASSPTTGRETQYF. The V call is TRBV18, the J call TRBJ2-5; 7 bases line up with TRBD1. This CDR3 has 14 amino acids. Germline V gives CDR1 KGHSH, CDR2 LQKENI. The V and J ends lost 2 bases and 4 bases, in that order; junction bases with no gene match: 4.

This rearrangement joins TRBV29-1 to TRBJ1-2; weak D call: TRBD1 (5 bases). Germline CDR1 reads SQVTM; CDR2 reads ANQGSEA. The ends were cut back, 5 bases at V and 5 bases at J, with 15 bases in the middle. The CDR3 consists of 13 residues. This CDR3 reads CSVFQGLEYGYTF. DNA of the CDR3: TGCAGCGTTTTTCAGGGTCTTGAGTATGGCTACACCTTC.

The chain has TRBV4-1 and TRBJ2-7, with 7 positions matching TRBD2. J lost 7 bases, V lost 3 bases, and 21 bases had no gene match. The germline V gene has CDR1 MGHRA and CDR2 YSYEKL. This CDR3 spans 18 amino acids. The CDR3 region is CASSHSRGVRGARGEQYF. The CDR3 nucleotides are TGCGCCAGCAGCCACTCTCGGGGGGTCCGGGGCGCAAGGGGAGAGCAGTACTTC.

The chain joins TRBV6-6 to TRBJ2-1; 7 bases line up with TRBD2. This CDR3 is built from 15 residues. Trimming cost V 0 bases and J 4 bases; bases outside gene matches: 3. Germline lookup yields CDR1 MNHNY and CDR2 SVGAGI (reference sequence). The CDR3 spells CASSYSAGEYNEQFF. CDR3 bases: TGTGCCAGCAGTTACTCCGCGGGAGAGTACAATGAGCAGTTCTTC.

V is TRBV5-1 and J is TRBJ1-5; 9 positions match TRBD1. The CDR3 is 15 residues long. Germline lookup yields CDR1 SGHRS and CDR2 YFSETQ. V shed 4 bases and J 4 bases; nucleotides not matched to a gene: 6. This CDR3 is CASSPGQGRNQPQHF. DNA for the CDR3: TGCGCCAGCAGCCCTGGACAGGGGCGGAATCAGCCCCAGCATTTT.

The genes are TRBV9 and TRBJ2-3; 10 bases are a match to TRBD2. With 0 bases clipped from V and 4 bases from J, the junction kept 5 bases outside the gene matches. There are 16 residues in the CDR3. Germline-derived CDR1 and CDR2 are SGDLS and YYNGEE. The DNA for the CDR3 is TGTGCCAGCAGCGTAGGGGCTAGCGGGAGTGCAGATACGCAGTATTTT. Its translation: CASSVGASGSADTQYF. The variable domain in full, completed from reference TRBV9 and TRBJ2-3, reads DSGVTQTPKHLITATGQRVTLRCSPRSGDLSVYWYQQSLDQGLQFLIQYYNGEERAKGNILERFSAQQFPDLHSELNLSSLELGDSALYFCASSVGASGSADTQYFGPGTRLTVL.

This chain's CDR3 is CASSMSGSLYEQYF. The CDR3 DNA follows: TGCGCCAGCAGCATGAGCGGGAGCCTCTACGAGCAGTACTTC. The chain joins TRBV10-1 to TRBJ2-7, with 8 bases identical to TRBD2. Germline values: CDR1 WNHNN, CDR2 SYGVQD (reference sequence). Trimming at V came to 6 bases and at J to 3 bases, leaving 7 bases not matched to a gene. The CDR3 runs to 14 residues.

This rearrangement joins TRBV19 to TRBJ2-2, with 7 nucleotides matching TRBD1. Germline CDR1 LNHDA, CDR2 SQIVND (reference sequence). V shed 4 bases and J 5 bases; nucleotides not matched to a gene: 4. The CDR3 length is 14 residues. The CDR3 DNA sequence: TGTGCCAGTAGTAGAATGACAGGGACCGGGGAGCTGTTTTTT. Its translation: CASSRMTGTGELFF.

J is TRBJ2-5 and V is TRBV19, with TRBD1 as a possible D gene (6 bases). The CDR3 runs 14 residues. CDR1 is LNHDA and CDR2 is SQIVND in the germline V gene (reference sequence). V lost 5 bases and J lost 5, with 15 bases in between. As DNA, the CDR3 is TGTGCCAGTAGTCCAGCCAGGGGACGGGAGACCCAGTACTTC. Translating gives CASSPARGRETQYF.

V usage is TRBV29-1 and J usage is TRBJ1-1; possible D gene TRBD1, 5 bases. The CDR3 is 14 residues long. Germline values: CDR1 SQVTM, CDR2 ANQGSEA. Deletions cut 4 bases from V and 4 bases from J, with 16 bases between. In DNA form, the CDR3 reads TGCAGCGTTGGGGAGGGGCGCGAGGCCACTGAAGCTTTCTTT. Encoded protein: CSVGEGREATEAFF.

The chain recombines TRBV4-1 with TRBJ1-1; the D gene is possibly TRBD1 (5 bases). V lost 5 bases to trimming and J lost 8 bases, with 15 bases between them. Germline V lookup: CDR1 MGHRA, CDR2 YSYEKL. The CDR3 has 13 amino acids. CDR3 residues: CASSLAGRGEAFF. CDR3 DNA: TGCGCCAGCAGCTTGGCTGGTCGGGGGGAAGCTTTCTTT.

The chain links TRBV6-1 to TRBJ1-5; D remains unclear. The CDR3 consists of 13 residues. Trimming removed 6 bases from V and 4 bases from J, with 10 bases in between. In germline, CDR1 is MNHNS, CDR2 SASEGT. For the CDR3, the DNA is TGTGCCAGCAGGGAGGTCCAAAATCAGCCCCAGCATTTT. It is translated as CASREVQNQPQHF.

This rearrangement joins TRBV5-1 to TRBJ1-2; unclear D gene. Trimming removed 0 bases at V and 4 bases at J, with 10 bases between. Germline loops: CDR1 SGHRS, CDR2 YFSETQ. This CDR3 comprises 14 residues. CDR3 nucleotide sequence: TGCGCCAGCAGCTTGGGATCAGGAACCTATGGCTACACCTTC. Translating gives CASSLGSGTYGYTF.

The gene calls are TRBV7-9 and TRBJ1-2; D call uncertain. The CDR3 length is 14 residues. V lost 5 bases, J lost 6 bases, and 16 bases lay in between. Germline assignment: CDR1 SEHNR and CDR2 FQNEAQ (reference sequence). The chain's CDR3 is CASSPSGSADGYTF. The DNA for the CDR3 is TGTGCCAGCAGCCCCAGCGGGTCCGCCGATGGCTACACCTTC. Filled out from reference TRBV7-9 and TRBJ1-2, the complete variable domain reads DTGVSQNPRHKITKRGQNVTFRCDPISEHNRLYWYRQTLGQGPEFLTYFQNEAQLEKSRLLSDRFSAERPKGSFSTLEIQRTEQGDSAMYLCASSPSGSADGYTFGSGTRLTVV.

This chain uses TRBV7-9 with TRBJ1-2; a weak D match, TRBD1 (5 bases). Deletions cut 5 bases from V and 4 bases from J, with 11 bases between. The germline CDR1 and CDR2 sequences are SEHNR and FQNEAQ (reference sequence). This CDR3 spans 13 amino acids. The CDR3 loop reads CASSPTVGYGYTF. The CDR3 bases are TGTGCCAGCAGCCCGACAGTCGGCTATGGCTACACCTTC.

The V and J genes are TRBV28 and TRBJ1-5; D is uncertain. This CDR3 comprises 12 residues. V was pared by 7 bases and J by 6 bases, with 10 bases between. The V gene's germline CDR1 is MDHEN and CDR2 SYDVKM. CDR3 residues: CASTLRGQPQHF. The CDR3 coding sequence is TGTGCCAGCACCCTACGGGGTCAGCCCCAGCATTTT. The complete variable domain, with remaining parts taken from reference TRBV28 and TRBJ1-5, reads DVKVTQSSRYLVKRTGEKVFLECVQDMDHENMFWYRQDPGLGLRLIYFSYDVKMKEKGDIPEGYSVSREKKERFSLILESASTNQTSMYLCASTLRGQPQHFGDGTRLSIL.

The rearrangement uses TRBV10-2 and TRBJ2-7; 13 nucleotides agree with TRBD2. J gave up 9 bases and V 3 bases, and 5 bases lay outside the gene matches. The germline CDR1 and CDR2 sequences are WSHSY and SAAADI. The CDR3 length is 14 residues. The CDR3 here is CASSERTSGRRQYF. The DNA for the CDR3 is TGCGCCAGCAGTGAAAGGACTAGCGGGAGAAGGCAGTACTTC.

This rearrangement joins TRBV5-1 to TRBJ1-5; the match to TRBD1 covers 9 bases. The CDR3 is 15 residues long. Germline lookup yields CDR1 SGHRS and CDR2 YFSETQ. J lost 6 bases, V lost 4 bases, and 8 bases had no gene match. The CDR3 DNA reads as TGCGCCAGCAGCATCGGGACAGGGCTAGGTCAGCCCCAGCATTTT. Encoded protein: CASSIGTGLGQPQHF.

Here the CDR3 reads CASSRGFYEQYF. The CDR3 DNA reads TGTGCCAGTAGTAGAGGGTTCTACGAGCAGTACTTC. The chain has TRBV19 and TRBJ2-7, with D perhaps TRBD2 (5 bases). V lost 4 bases, J lost 3 bases, and 7 bases lay in between. The CDR3 runs 12 residues. Per the germline V gene, CDR1 is LNHDA and CDR2 is SQIVND (reference sequence).

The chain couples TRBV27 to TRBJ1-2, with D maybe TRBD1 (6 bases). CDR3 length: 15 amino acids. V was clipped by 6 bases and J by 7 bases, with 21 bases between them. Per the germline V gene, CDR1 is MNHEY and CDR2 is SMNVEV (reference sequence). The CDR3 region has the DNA TGTGCCAGCAGCCCAGACGATGGCAGGACAGCTGGCTACACCTTC. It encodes CASSPDDGRTAGYTF.

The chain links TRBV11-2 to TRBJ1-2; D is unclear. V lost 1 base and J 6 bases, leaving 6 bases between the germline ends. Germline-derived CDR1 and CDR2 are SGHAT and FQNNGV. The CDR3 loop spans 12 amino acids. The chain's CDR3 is CASSLGRDGYTF. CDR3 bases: TGTGCCAGCAGCTTAGGGCGGGATGGCTACACCTTC. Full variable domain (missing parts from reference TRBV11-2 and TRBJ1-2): EAGVAQSPRYKIIEKRQSVAFWCNPISGHATLYWYQQILGQGPKLLIQFQNNGVVDDSQLPKDRFSAERLKGVDSTLKIQPAKLEDSAVYLCASSLGRDGYTFGSGTRLTVV.

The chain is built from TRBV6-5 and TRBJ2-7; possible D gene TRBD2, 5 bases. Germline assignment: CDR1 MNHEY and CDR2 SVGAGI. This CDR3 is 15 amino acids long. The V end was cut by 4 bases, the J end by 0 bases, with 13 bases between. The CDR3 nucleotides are TGTGCCAGCAGTTCCCCCGGGGTGACCTCCTACGAGCAGTACTTC. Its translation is CASSSPGVTSYEQYF.